The sequence of this T cell receptor (beta chain) was determined in a study of blood T cell repertoires in COVID-19. Study details: The United States, Italy and Spain supplied acute and convalescent COVID-19 samples. The cDNA or gDNA used as material had been derived from T cells, B-cell-depleted T cells, or PBMCs.

Repertoires were generated with immunoSEQ multiplex PCR, while TCRdb's copy carries only in-frame clones and drops some. The repertoire holds 100,000 or so clones, with roughly 85% as singletons. The CDR3 length is 15 residues. Germline CDR1 reads MGHRA; CDR2 reads YSYEKL. V gave up 6 bases and J gave up 6 bases; unmatched junction bases: 11. The chain has TRBV4-1 and TRBJ2-3; 8 bases agree with TRBD2. The sequencing sample was made of peripheral blood. The sequence was obtained from a man over 45 with acute or convalescent COVID-19. CDR3 nucleotide sequence: TGCGCCAGCAGTGACCCTAGCGGGCAGGGGGATACGCAGTATTTT. It specifies CASSDPSGQGDTQYF.